The next 3 T cell receptor beta chains were all read from a single sample in a study of beta chain features in type 1 diabetes. Study results and limitations: There was a moderate but significant shortening of TCRB CDR3s in all four CD4+ subsets of Type 1 diabetes patients.

These receptors are not linked to any known antigen. Every isolated RNA sample was fully reverse transcribed, so sequencing captured expressed TCRB transcripts. The protocol was immunoSEQ multiplex PCR, while the TCRdb copy is restricted to in-frame clones and leaves out a portion. The sample contains roughly 100,000 clones, 28% of which appear only once. Sequencing input: central memory CD4+ T cells from blood. The receptor source for this set is a woman aged 18-29 years with type 1 diabetes.

The gene calls are TRBV7-3 and TRBJ2-3, with 11 bases identical to TRBD2. J gave up 5 bases and V 4 bases, and 2 bases lay outside the gene matches. This CDR3 spans 14 amino acids. Germline CDR1 is SGHTA and CDR2 is FQGTGA. Here the CDR3 reads CASSSLAGVDTQYF. The CDR3 DNA reads TGTGCCAGCAGCTCACTAGCGGGAGTAGATACGCAGTATTTT.

The chain joins TRBV7-2 to TRBJ1-4; the D is unclear. This CDR3 is 14 amino acids long. Germline V gene lookup returns CDR1 SGHTA and CDR2 FQGNSA. Deletions cut 3 bases from V and 5 bases from J, with 10 bases between. CDR3: CASSFQSGNEKLFF. For the CDR3, the DNA is TGTGCCAGCAGCTTTCAGTCGGGAAATGAAAAACTGTTTTTT.

The rearrangement uses TRBV5-4 and TRBJ2-5; 9 positions match TRBD2. Germline values: CDR1 SGHNT, CDR2 YYREEE (reference sequence). The CDR3 sequence is 14 residues long. V lost 1 base to trimming and J lost 2 bases; unmatched junction nucleotides: 0. CDR3 coding DNA: TGTGCCAGCAGCTTGACTAGCGGGCAAGAGACCCAGTACTTC. This sequence encodes CASSLTSGQETQYF.